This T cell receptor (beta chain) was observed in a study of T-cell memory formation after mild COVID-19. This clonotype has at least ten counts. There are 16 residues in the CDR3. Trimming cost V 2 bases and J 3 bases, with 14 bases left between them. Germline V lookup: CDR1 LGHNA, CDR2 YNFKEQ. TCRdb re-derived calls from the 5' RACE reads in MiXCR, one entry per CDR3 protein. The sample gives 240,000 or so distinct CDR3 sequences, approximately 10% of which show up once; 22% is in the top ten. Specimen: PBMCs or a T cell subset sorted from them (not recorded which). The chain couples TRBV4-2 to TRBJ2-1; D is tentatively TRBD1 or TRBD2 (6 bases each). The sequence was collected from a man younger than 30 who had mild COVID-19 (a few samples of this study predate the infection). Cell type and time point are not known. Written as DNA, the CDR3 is TGTGCCAGCAGCCAACCGGTGGGGGGCGACTACAATGAGCAGTTCTTC. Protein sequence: CASSQPVGGDYNEQFF.